These 18 T cell receptor beta chains originate from one sample sequenced in a study of T cells after yellow fever vaccination. TCRdb reprocessed the 5' RACE reads via MiXCR and lists one record per CDR3 protein. The sample lists about 340,000 distinct CDR3 sequences; 12% were seen once. Material: CD4+ T cells sorted from PBMCs, obtained 15 days after the yellow fever booster vaccination. These receptors were collected from a man between 18 and 29 years old who received the YFV17D yellow fever vaccine.

This clonotype has a count of ten or more. The chain couples TRBV5-1 to TRBJ2-2, with 9 bases that match TRBD1. Looked up from germline, CDR1 is SGHRS and CDR2 is YFSETQ. This CDR3 is 17 amino acids long. V gave up 5 bases and J gave up 3 bases; unmatched junction bases: 11. The CDR3 nucleotides read TGCGCCAGCAGGTACAGGGGGCCCACTACCTACACCGGGGAGCTGTTTTTT. This sequence encodes CASRYRGPTTYTGELFF.

This clonotype has more than one count but fewer than ten. The rearrangement uses TRBV20-1 and TRBJ2-5; perhaps TRBD2 as D (5 bases). The CDR3 contains 13 residues. V gave up 3 bases and J gave up 3 bases, with 11 bases separating them. The germline V gene encodes CDR1 DFQATT and CDR2 SNEGSKA (reference sequence). The CDR3 is CSASGLLKETQYF. The DNA for the CDR3 is TGCAGTGCTAGCGGACTGTTAAAAGAGACCCAGTACTTC.

This clonotype was recorded at least ten times. The rearrangement links TRBV4-3 to TRBJ2-3, with D perhaps matching TRBD2 (5 bases). Germline values: CDR1 LGHNA, CDR2 YSLEER. V lost 2 bases, J lost 1 base, and 10 bases lay in between. The CDR3 is 15 amino acids. CDR3 sequence: CASSQLLGGTDTQYF. CDR3 DNA sequence: TGCGCCAGCAGCCAACTTCTCGGGGGCACAGATACGCAGTATTTT.

The chain combines TRBV9 with TRBJ2-2; weak D call: TRBD1 (6 bases). V lost 2 bases, J lost 4 bases, and 15 bases lay in between. Germline V gene lookup returns CDR1 SGDLS and CDR2 YYNGEE. The CDR3 is 16 residues long. The CDR3 DNA reads TGTGCCAGCAGCGTGGGGGCAGGGCGAATCACCGGGGAGCTGTTTTTT. Translation: CASSVGAGRITGELFF.

This clonotype was seen more than once but under ten times. The chain employs TRBV9 and TRBJ1-1; D is unresolved. CDR1 is SGDLS, CDR2 YYNGEE, per germline. The CDR3 has 12 residues. V lost 7 bases to trimming and J lost 4 bases, with 11 bases between them. Here the CDR3 DNA reads TGTGCCAGCGGTCTTTTGGGCACTGAAGCTTTCTTT. It translates to CASGLLGTEAFF.

V is TRBV4-1 and J is TRBJ2-4, with D tentatively TRBD2 (6 bases). There are 15 residues in the CDR3. Looked up from germline, CDR1 is MGHRA and CDR2 is YSYEKL. Trimming stripped 2 bases from V and 8 bases from J, with 16 bases between. The CDR3 is CASSQIGTSRDIQYF. The DNA of the CDR3 is TGCGCCAGCAGCCAAATCGGGACTTCGCGAGACATTCAGTACTTC.

This clonotype has a count of ten or more. The CDR3 nucleotides read TGTGCCAGCAGTTATGGATACAGGGTTGGTCCGCAGTATTTT. As protein: CASSYGYRVGPQYF. V is TRBV6-5 and J is TRBJ2-3; D may be TRBD1 (6 bases). Germline assignment: CDR1 MNHEY and CDR2 SVGAGI. V lost 3 bases, J lost 10 bases, and 17 bases lay in between. The CDR3 contains 14 residues.

In its sample, this clonotype was seen many times. The chain employs TRBV7-2 and TRBJ2-5; TRBD2 aligns across 8 bases. Germline lookup yields CDR1 SGHTA and CDR2 FQGNSA. This CDR3 region has 15 residues. J gave up 7 bases and V 3 bases, and 10 bases lay outside the gene matches. In DNA form, the CDR3 reads TGTGCCAGCAGCTTCTCGAGCGGGGGCTCGGGGACCCAGTACTTC. This gives the protein CASSFSSGGSGTQYF.

In its sample, this clonotype was seen a few times. This chain joins TRBV30 and TRBJ1-1; TRBD1 matches at 10 bases. The CDR3 is 14 residues long. Germline CDR1 reads GTSNPN; CDR2 reads SVGIG (reference sequence). Unmatched junction bases numbered 10, after V lost 8 bases and J lost 4 bases. As DNA, the CDR3 is TGTGCCGGACGCGACAGGGGGCATCCCACTGAAGCTTTCTTT. It yields the protein CAGRDRGHPTEAFF.

V usage is TRBV5-6 and J usage is TRBJ1-6, with D tentatively TRBD1 (6 bases). Germline V gives CDR1 SGHDT, CDR2 YYEEEE. The CDR3 has 16 amino acids. Trimming shortened V by 4 bases and J by 0 bases, and 11 bases separated the two germline ends. CDR3 sequence (DNA): TGTGCCAGCAGCGGAAGGGGGAGCTCCTATAATTCACCCCTCCACTTT. Residues: CASSGRGSSYNSPLHF.

The table lists this clonotype with a few counts. This chain joins TRBV6-5 and TRBJ2-3, with D possibly TRBD2 on 5 matching bases. The CDR3 runs 13 residues. Germline V gene data show CDR1 as MNHEY and CDR2 as SVGAGI. V lost 6 bases and J 4 bases, leaving 11 bases between the germline ends. CDR3 bases: TGTGCCAGCAGGGGTACGGGGTCAGATACGCAGTATTTT. Residues: CASRGTGSDTQYF.

The sample holds many counts of this clonotype. The chain joins TRBV2 to TRBJ2-7, with 9 bases matching TRBD1. The CDR3 sequence is 13 residues long. The germline V gene encodes CDR1 SNHLY and CDR2 FYNNEI. The junction had 5 bases not matched to a gene; V was cut back by 8 bases and J by 3 bases. The CDR3 loop is CASQGQGGYEQYF. DNA for the CDR3: TGTGCCAGCCAGGGACAGGGAGGCTACGAGCAGTACTTC.

V is TRBV7-9 and J is TRBJ2-3; no definite D call. The CDR3 consists of 15 residues. The V end lost 5 bases, the J end lost 1 base, and 13 bases lay between the germline ends. Per the germline V gene, CDR1 is SEHNR and CDR2 is FQNEAQ (reference sequence). The chain's CDR3 is CASSRPSGGTDTQYF. The CDR3 coding sequence is TGTGCCAGCAGCCGGCCTAGTGGGGGCACAGATACGCAGTATTTT.

This clonotype has at least ten counts. The chain employs TRBV18 and TRBJ2-7; perhaps TRBD2 as D (6 bases). V was trimmed by 4 bases and J by 6 bases, leaving 13 bases between them. Looked up from germline, CDR1 is KGHSH and CDR2 is LQKENI. The CDR3 is made up of 13 amino acids. The DNA for the CDR3 is TGTGCCAGCTCACGGGGGGATCTTGGCGAGCAGTACTTC. It codes for CASSRGDLGEQYF.

The chain is built from TRBV4-3 and TRBJ2-2; 9 bases are a match to TRBD1. V gave up 4 bases and J gave up 7 bases; unmatched junction bases: 4. This CDR3 spans 14 amino acids. Germline V gene lookup returns CDR1 LGHNA and CDR2 YSLEER. CDR3 nucleotides: TGCGCCAGCAGCCCGATGACAGGGGGCGGGGAGCTGTTTTTT. Translation: CASSPMTGGGELFF.

The chain links TRBV5-6 to TRBJ2-3; tentative D call: TRBD2 (6 bases). The V end was cut by 4 bases, the J end by 3 bases, with 9 bases between. The CDR3 totals 13 residues. In germline, CDR1 is SGHDT, CDR2 YYEEEE. CDR3 DNA: TGTGCCAGCAGCCAGCGGGTAACAGATACGCAGTATTTT. It codes for CASSQRVTDTQYF.

This clonotype was recorded a few times. This chain uses TRBV25-1 with TRBJ2-5; D possibly uses TRBD1 or TRBD2 (5 bases each). This CDR3 spans 11 amino acids. The germline CDR1 and CDR2 sequences are MGHDK and SYGVNS. The V gene lost 3 bases and the J gene lost 8 bases, with 7 bases spanning the gap. CDR3 coding DNA: TGTGCCAGCAGTGACCGGGACACCCAGTACTTC. Its translation is CASSDRDTQYF.

This clonotype was picked up a small number of times. The CDR3 nucleotides are TGTGCCAGCAGCTTTGACGCAGGGGCAGGCTACACCTTC. This translates into CASSFDAGAGYTF. The chain couples TRBV7-2 to TRBJ1-2, with D maybe TRBD1 (6 bases). The germline V and J ends were trimmed by 3 bases and 8 bases, with 13 bases remaining between them. Germline assignment: CDR1 SGHTA and CDR2 FQGNSA. The CDR3 covers 13 residues.